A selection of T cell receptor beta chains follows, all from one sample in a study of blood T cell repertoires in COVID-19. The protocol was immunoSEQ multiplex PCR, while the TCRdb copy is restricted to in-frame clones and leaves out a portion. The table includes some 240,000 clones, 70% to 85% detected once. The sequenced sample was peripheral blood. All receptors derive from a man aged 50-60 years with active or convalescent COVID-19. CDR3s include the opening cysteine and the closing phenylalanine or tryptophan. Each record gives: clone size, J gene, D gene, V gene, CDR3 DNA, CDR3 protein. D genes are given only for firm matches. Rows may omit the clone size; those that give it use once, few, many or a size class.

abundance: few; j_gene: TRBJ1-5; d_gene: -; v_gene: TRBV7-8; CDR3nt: TGTGCCAGCAGCCCCGGACAGTATAGCAATCAGCCCCAGCATTTT; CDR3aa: CASSPGQYSNQPQHF
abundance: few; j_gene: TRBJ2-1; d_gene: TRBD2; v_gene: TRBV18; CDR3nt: TGTGCCAGCTCACCCCAAGGACTAGCGGCTTACAATGAGCAGTTCTTC; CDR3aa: CASSPQGLAAYNEQFF
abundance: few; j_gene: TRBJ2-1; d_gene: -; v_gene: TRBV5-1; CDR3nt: TGCGCCAGCAGCTTGGGGGGCAGCTCCTACAATGAGCAGTTCTTC; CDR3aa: CASSLGGSSYNEQFF
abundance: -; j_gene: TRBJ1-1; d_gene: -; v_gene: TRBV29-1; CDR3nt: TGCAGCGTTGAACTATCCCTGAACACTGAAGCTTTCTTT; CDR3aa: CSVELSLNTEAFF
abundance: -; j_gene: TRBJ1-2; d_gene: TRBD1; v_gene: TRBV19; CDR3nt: TGTGCCAGTACCTTGGGACAGGGTGGATTCTATGGCTACACCTTC; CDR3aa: CASTLGQGGFYGYTF
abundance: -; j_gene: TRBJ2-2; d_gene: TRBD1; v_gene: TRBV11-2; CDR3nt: TGTGCCAGCAGCTTAGCCACAGGGGGTTGGAACACCGGGGAGCTGTTTTTT; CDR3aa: CASSLATGGWNTGELFF
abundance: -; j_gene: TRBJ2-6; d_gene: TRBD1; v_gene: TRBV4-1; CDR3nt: TGCGCCAGCAGCCAACGGGACAGGGCCCTCTCTGGGGCCAACGTCCTGACTTTC; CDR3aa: CASSQRDRALSGANVLTF
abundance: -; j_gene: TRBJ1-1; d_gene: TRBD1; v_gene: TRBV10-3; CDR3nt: TGTGCCATCGGACGGGACAGGGGGAGGGAAAAAACTGAAGCTTTCTTT; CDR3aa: CAIGRDRGREKTEAFF
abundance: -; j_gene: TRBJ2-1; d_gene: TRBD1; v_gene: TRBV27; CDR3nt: TGTGCCAGCAGTGCTACAGGGGCGTCCTACAATGAGCAGTTCTTC; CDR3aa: CASSATGASYNEQFF
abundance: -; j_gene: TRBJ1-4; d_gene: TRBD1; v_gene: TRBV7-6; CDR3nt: TGTGCCAGCAGCTCCACCTCGACAGGGGTTTTTGAAAAACTGTTTTTT; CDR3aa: CASSSTSTGVFEKLFF
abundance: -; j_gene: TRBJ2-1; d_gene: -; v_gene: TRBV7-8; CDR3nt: TGTGCCAGCAGCTTAGGTTGGCAGTACAATGAGCAGTTCTTC; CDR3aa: CASSLGWQYNEQFF
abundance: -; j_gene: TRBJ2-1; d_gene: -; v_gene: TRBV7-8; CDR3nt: TGTGCCAGCAGCGCGGACTCCTACAATGAGCAGTTCTTC; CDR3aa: CASSADSYNEQFF
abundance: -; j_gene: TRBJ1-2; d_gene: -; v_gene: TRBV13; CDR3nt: TGTGCCAGCAGCTTTGTTAAGGAGTATGGCTACACCTTC; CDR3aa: CASSFVKEYGYTF
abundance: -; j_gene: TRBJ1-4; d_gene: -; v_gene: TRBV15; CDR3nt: TGTGCCACCAGCAGGGTACAGGTTGCTAATGAAAAACTGTTTTTT; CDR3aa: CATSRVQVANEKLFF
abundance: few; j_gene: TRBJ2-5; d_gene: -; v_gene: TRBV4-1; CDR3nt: TGCGCCAGCAGCCAAGAGGGTAGCGGTACCGAGACCCAGTACTTC; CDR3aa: CASSQEGSGTETQYF
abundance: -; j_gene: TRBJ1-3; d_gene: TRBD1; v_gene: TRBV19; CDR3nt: TGTGCCAGTAGTCGACAGGGCGATGGAAACACCATATATTTT; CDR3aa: CASSRQGDGNTIYF
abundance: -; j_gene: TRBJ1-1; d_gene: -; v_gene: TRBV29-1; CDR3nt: TGCAGCGCCCCGGGGAAGGGACACTTCACTGAAGCTTTCTTT; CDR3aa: CSAPGKGHFTEAFF
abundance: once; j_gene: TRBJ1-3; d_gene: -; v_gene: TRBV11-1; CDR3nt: TGTGCCAGCAGCAGCTTGAGCTCTGGAAACACCATATATTTT; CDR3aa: CASSSLSSGNTIYF
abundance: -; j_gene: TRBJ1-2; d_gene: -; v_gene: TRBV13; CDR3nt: TGTGCCAGCAGCCTGGGAGGGGCCCCGGGTGGCTACACCTTC; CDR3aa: CASSLGGAPGGYTF
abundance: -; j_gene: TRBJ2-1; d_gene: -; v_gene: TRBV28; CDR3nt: TGTGCCAGCAGTTCCCCTGGGCGGGGAAATAATGAGCAGTTCTTC; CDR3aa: CASSSPGRGNNEQFF
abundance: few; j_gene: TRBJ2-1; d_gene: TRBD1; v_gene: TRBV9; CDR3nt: TGTGCCAGCAGCGTAGGGCGGGGACAGGGGTATGGTGAGCAGTTCTTC; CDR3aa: CASSVGRGQGYGEQFF
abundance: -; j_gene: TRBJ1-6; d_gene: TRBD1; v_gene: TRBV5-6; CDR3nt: TGTGCCAGCAGCCGACAGGGGAGGAATTCACCCCTCCACTTT; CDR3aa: CASSRQGRNSPLHF
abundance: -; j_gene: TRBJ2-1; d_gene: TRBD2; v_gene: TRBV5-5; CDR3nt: TGTGCCAGCAGCTTGTGGACTAGAGCTCAATCGGAGCAGTTCTTC; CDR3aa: CASSLWTRAQSEQFF
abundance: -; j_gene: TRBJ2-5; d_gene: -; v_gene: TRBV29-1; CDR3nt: TGCAGCGCGTCGGTTGGGATCGGGGGAGAGACCCAGTACTTC; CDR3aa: CSASVGIGGETQYF
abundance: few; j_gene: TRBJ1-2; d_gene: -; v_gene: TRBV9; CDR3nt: TGTGCCAGCAGCGTAGGTCAGGGGATAGATACTGGCTACACCTTC; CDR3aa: CASSVGQGIDTGYTF
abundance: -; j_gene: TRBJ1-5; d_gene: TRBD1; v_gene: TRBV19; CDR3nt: TGTGCCAGTAGTACGGACAGGGCGGGTCAGCCCCAGCATTTT; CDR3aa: CASSTDRAGQPQHF
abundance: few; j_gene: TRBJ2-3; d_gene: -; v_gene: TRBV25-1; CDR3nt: TGTGCCAGCAGTCTTCCAGGGGCAGATACGCAGTATTTT; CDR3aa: CASSLPGADTQYF
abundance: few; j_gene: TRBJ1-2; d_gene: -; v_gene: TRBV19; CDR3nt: TGTGCCAGTAGTAGGGGGGACTTCGGCTACACCTTC; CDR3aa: CASSRGDFGYTF
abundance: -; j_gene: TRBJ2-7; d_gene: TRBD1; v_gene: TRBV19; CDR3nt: TGTGCCAGTAGTTTGGGACAGGGGTTGAACTACGAGCAGTACTTC; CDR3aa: CASSLGQGLNYEQYF
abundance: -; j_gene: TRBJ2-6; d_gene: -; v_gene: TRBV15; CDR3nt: TGTGCCACCAGCAAAATAGGACTTGGGGCCAACGTCCTGACTTTC; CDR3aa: CATSKIGLGANVLTF
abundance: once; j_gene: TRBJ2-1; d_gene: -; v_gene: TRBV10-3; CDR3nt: TGTGCCATCAGTGACGGGTACAATGAGCAGTTCTTC; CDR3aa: CAISDGYNEQFF
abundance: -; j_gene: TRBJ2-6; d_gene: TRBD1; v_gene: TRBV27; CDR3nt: TGTGCCAGCAGTTTATTCGGGACAGGGCGAGACGTCCTGACTTTC; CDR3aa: CASSLFGTGRDVLTF
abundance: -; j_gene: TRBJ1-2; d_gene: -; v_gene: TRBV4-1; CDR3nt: TGCGCCAGCAGCCAAGAGGGGTCTACATCGGGACACCACTATGGCTACACCTTC; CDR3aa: CASSQEGSTSGHHYGYTF
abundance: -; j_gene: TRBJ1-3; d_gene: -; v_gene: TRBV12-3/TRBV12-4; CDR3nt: TGTGGTGGGGGGTTCGCTGGAAACACCATATATTTT; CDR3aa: CGGGFAGNTIYF
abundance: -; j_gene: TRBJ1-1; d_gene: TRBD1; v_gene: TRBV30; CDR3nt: TGTGCCTGGAGTTGGGCGACAGGGCAGAACACTGAAGCTTTCTTT; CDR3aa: CAWSWATGQNTEAFF
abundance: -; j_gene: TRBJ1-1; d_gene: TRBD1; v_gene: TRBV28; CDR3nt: TGTGCCAGCAGTCGACAGGGGTGGGCAGCTTTCTTT; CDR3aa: CASSRQGWAAFF
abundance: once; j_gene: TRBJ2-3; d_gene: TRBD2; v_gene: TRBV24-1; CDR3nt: TGTGCCACCAGTTTAGGCGGGGGGTCGGGGGATACGCAGTATTTT; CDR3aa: CATSLGGGSGDTQYF
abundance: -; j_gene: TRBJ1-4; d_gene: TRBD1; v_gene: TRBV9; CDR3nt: TGTGCCAGCAGCGCCAACTCCGGACAGGGAGCCCTTGAAAAACTGTTTTTT; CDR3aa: CASSANSGQGALEKLFF
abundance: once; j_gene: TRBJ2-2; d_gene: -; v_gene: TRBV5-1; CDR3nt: TGCGCCAGCAGCTTGGACTATGGGCAGGGGCCCACCGGGGAGCTGTTTTTT; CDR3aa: CASSLDYGQGPTGELFF
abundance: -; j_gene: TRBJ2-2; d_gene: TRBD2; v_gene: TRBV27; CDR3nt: TGTGCCAGCAGTTTCTACCGGGAGGGCCTCGCCGGGGAGCTGTTTTTT; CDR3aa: CASSFYREGLAGELFF